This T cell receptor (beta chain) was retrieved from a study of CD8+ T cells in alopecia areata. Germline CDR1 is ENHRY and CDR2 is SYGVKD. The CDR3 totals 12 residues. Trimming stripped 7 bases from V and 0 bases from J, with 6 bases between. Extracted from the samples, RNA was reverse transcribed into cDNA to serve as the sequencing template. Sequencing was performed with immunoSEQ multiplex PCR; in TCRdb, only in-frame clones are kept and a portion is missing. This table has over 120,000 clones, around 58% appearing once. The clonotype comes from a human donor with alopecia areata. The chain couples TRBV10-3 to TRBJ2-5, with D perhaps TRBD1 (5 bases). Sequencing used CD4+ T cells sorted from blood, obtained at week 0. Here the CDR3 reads CAIKDNQETQYF. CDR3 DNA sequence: TGTGCCATCAAGGACAACCAAGAGACCCAGTACTTC.